The entry that follows covers one T cell receptor beta chain sequence. The data are from a study of cytomegalovirus exposure and HLA in healthy donors. PCR used 60 Vbeta primers and 13 Jbeta primers. TCRdb keeps only in-frame clones here, not all; method: immunoSEQ multiplex PCR. The repertoire has 100,000 to 150,000 clones, 75% to 85% of them found once; the top ten carry 3.6%. Germline V gene data show CDR1 as LNHDA and CDR2 as SQIVND (reference sequence). The CDR3 covers 14 residues. The V and J ends lost 6 bases and 6 bases respectively, with 18 bases between them. This chain uses TRBV19 with TRBJ2-7; tentative D call: TRBD2 (5 bases). The clonotype originates from a middle-aged man in good health and CMV-seronegative. Sequenced: PBMCs. The chain's CDR3 is CASREGGSPGEQYF. CDR3 in DNA: TGTGCCAGTAGAGAAGGAGGTAGTCCCGGCGAGCAGTACTTC.